The source of this TCR beta chain is a study of T-cell reconstitution after alpha-beta-depleted transplantation in children. Trimming took 4 bases from V and 7 from J, leaving 20 bases between them. The CDR3 runs 15 residues. Looked up from germline, CDR1 is MDHEN and CDR2 is SYDVKM. Preparation of the TCRbeta library involved a method that used unique molecular identifiers. One entry per CDR3 protein results from TCRdb running MiXCR on the PCR reads. The repertoire holds around 370,000 distinct CDR3 sequences, with 15% to 20% as singletons. This clonotype showed up many times. Its antigen is still unknown. Because the CDR3 is missing its conserved closing phenylalanine or tryptophan, this is likely a read error. Notes on the study in general: Expanded graft clones, several hundred of them, were reportedly the source of alpha-beta T cells about two months after transplant. TCRbeta diversity was high at day 60 in some patients (a result of surviving recipient T cells and thymic progenitors).

Sample: PBMCs, mostly from graft donor cells, taken 360 days after TCRalphabeta/CD19-depleted stem cell transplant. The V gene is TRBV28, the J gene TRBJ2-7; D might be TRBD1 (7 bases). This sequence originates from a male patient aged 2 to 10 who had a stem cell transplant for acute lymphoblastic leukemia, so the T cells may come from the graft donor. CDR3 sequence reads: CASSWRGQRVGEQYL. The CDR3 DNA follows: TGTGCCAGCAGTTGGCGGGGACAGAGAGTGGGGGAGCAGTACTTG.